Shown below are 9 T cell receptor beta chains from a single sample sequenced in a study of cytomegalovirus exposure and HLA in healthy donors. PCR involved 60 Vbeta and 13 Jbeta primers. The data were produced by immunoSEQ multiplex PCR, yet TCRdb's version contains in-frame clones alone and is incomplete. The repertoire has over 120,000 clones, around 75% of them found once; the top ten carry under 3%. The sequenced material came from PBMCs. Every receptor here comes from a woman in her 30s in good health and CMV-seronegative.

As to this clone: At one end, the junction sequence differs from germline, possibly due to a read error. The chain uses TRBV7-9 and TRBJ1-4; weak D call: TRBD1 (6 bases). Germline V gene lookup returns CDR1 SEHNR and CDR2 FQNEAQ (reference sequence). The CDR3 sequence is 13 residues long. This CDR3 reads CSSSLQGREKLFF. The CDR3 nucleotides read TGTTCCAGCAGCTTACAGGGTAGAGAAAAACTGTTTTTT.

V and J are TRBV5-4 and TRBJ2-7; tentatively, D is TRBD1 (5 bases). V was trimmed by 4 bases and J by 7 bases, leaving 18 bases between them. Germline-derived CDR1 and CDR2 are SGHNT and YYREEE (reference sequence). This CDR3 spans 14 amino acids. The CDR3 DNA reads TGTGCCAGCAGCGAGGATCCTTTTGGGGCGGAGCAGTACTTC. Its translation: CASSEDPFGAEQYF.

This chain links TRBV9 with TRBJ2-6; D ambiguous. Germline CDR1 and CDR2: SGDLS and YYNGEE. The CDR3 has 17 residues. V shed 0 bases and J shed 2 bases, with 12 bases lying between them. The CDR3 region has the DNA TGTGCCAGCAGCGTAGATATGAGTTTAACTGGGGCCAACGTCCTGACTTTC. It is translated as CASSVDMSLTGANVLTF. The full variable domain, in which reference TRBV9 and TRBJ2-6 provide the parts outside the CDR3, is DSGVTQTPKHLITATGQRVTLRCSPRSGDLSVYWYQQSLDQGLQFLIQYYNGEERAKGNILERFSAQQFPDLHSELNLSSLELGDSALYFCASSVDMSLTGANVLTFGAGSRLTVL.

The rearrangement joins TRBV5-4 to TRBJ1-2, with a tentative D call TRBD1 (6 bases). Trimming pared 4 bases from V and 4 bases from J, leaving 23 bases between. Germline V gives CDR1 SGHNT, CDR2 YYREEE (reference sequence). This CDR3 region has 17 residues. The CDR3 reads CASSPYSSRGGVYGYTF. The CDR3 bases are TGTGCCAGCAGCCCCTACAGTTCTCGAGGGGGGGTCTATGGCTACACCTTC.

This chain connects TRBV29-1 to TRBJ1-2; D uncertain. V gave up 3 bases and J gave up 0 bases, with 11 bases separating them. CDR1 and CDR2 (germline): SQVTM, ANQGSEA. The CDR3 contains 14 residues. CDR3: CSVDEVSSNYGYTF. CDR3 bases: TGCAGCGTTGATGAGGTCAGTTCTAACTATGGCTACACCTTC.

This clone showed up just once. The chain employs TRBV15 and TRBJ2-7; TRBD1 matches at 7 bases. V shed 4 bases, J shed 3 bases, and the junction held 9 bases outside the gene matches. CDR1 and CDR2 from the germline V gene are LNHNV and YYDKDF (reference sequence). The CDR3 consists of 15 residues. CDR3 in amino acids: CATSTDRGTVYEQYF. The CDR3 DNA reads TGTGCCACCAGCACAGATAGGGGGACAGTCTACGAGCAGTACTTC.

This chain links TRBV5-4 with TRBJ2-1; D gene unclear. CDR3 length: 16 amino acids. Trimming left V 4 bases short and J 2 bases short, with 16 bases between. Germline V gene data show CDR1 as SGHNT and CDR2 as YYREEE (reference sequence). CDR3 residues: CASSQASSATYNEQFF. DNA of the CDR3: TGTGCCAGCAGCCAGGCCTCATCCGCTACCTACAATGAGCAGTTCTTC.

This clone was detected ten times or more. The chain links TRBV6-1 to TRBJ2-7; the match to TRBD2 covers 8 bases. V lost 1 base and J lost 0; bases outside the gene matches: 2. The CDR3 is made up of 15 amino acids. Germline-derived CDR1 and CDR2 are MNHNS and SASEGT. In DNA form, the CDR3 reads TGTGCCAGCAGTGAAGAGCTAGCGGGCTCCTACGAGCAGTACTTC. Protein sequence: CASSEELAGSYEQYF.

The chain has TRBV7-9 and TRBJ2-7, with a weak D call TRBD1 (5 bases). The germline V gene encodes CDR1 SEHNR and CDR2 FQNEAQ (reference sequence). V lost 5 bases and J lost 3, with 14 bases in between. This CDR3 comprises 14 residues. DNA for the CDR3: TGTGCCAGCAGCGCTATCGTGGGGCTCTACGAGCAGTACTTC. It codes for CASSAIVGLYEQYF.